This T cell receptor (beta chain) stems from a study of response to subunit inactivated influenza vaccine. TCRdb analysed the RT-PCR reads with MiXCR anew, one entry per CDR3 protein. Among under 800,000 distinct CDR3 sequences listed, 14% were seen once. The germline CDR1 and CDR2 sequences are SGHVS and FNYEAQ. This CDR3 contains 13 residues. Trimming pared 4 bases from V and 7 bases from J, leaving 10 bases between. Study outcomes and limitations: The study's authors posited that every seasonal influenza vaccination enlists few new T cells.

About this clonotype itself: Its antigen is as yet unknown.

The rearrangement links TRBV7-6 to TRBJ1-4; tentatively, D is TRBD1 (5 bases). The sample in question was PBMCs from blood, obtained approximately 15 days before vaccination. The TCR originated in a man aged 50 to 60 who received an inactivated influenza vaccine. The DNA of the CDR3 is TGTGCCAGCAGCTCCGGGGGTCTTGAAAAACTGTTTTTT. It encodes CASSSGGLEKLFF.